The 26 T cell receptor beta chains below come from one sample, sequenced in a study of control samples from healthy donors and cancer patients. The repertoire was sequenced with immunoSEQ multiplex PCR; TCRdb's copy has only in-frame clones and lacks some. The repertoire consists of approximately 72,000 clones, with approximately 90% occurring once and the leading ten covering 7.2%. Input material: blood. The source is a man in his fifties in good health.

This chain uses TRBV5-1 with TRBJ2-2; D possibly corresponds to TRBD2 (5 bases). The germline gives CDR1 SGHRS, CDR2 YFSETQ. This CDR3 spans 15 amino acids. Between the trimmed V and J ends, which lost 4 bases and 1 base, there was a span of 11 bases. For the CDR3, the DNA is TGCGCCAGCAGCGTGTGGGGAGAGAACACCGGGGAGCTGTTTTTT. Translation: CASSVWGENTGELFF.

The chain links TRBV19 to TRBJ1-4; the D is unclear. V gave up 6 bases and J gave up 0 bases, with 11 bases separating them. CDR1 and CDR2 from the germline V gene are LNHDA and SQIVND (reference sequence). CDR3 size: 15 residues. The CDR3 sequence: CASRWTEATNEKLFF. CDR3 in DNA: TGTGCCAGTAGATGGACGGAGGCAACTAATGAAAAACTGTTTTTT. Full variable domain (missing parts from reference TRBV19 and TRBJ1-4): DGGITQSPKYLFRKEGQNVTLSCEQNLNHDAMYWYRQDPGQGLRLIYYSQIVNDFQKGDIAEGYSVSREKKESFPLTVTSAQKNPTAFYLCASRWTEATNEKLFFGSGTQLSVL.

V gene TRBV9 combines with J gene TRBJ1-2, with D possibly being TRBD1 (5 bases). With 0 bases removed from V and 8 bases from J, the gap between germline ends came to 11 bases. Germline V gene data show CDR1 as SGDLS and CDR2 as YYNGEE. This CDR3 comprises 13 residues. The CDR3 DNA is TGTGCCAGCAGCGTAGATGCAGGGTACGGCTACACCTTC. Translation gives CASSVDAGYGYTF.

V is TRBV10-3 and J is TRBJ1-4; a possible D gene is TRBD1 (6 bases). Germline CDR1 ENHRY, CDR2 SYGVKD. This CDR3 region has 13 residues. Trimming pared 6 bases from V and 3 bases from J, leaving 8 bases between. CDR3 nucleotides: TGTGCCATCAGGGGGGGGCCTAATGAAAAACTGTTTTTT. Amino acid sequence: CAIRGGPNEKLFF.

J is TRBJ1-3 and V is TRBV5-1, with D possibly TRBD1 on 5 matching bases. The CDR3 is 17 residues long. V dropped 2 bases and J dropped 1 base, with 16 bases sitting between them. CDR1 is SGHRS and CDR2 is YFSETQ in the germline V gene. CDR3 coding DNA: TGCGCCAGCAGCTTTACGGGGGAAATGATTTCTGGAAACACCATATATTTT. As protein: CASSFTGEMISGNTIYF.

DNA of the CDR3: TGTGCCAGCATCGAACTCCGGGACCCCTCGTACGGGGAGCAGTTCTTC. This encodes CASIELRDPSYGEQFF. V and J are TRBV7-9 and TRBJ2-1; D may be TRBD1 or TRBD2 (5 bases each). The CDR3 has 16 amino acids. Germline V gives CDR1 SEHNR, CDR2 FQNEAQ (reference sequence). V lost 7 bases and J lost 10, with 26 bases in between.

The chain employs TRBV6-6 and TRBJ2-3; 9 bases align to TRBD1. The CDR3 spans 16 residues. The trim removed 6 bases at V and 0 bases at J, leaving 7 bases unmatched. The germline V gene has CDR1 MNHNY and CDR2 SVGAGI (reference sequence). The CDR3 nucleotides are TGTGCCAGCAGGGGACAGGGACTAACTAGCACAGATACGCAGTATTTT. Translated: CASRGQGLTSTDTQYF.

The chain uses TRBV7-9 and TRBJ1-2, with D possibly matching TRBD1 (5 bases). In germline, CDR1 is SEHNR, CDR2 FQNEAQ (reference sequence). V was shortened by 3 bases and J by 3 bases, with 8 bases between the two germline ends. This CDR3 spans 13 amino acids. The DNA for the CDR3 is TGTGCCAGCAGCTTTGAACAGGACTATGGCTACACCTTC. Its protein is CASSFEQDYGYTF.

The chain carries TRBV5-1 and TRBJ2-3, with 9 bases identical to TRBD2. The CDR3 extends over 17 amino acids. V was clipped by 6 bases and J by 4 bases; unmatched bases: 15. From germline, CDR1 is SGHRS and CDR2 YFSETQ. This CDR3 reads CASNPGTRGGASDTQYF. Here the CDR3 DNA reads TGCGCCAGCAATCCGGGGACTCGCGGGGGGGCCTCAGATACGCAGTATTTT.

The chain uses TRBV27 and TRBJ2-7; maybe TRBD1 (6 bases). CDR1 and CDR2 from the germline V gene are MNHEY and SMNVEV (reference sequence). V was shortened by 4 bases and J by 3 bases, with 13 bases between the two germline ends. This CDR3 is 14 amino acids long. This CDR3 reads CASSSGVVHYEQYF. In DNA, the CDR3 is TGTGCCAGCAGTTCAGGGGTAGTACACTACGAGCAGTACTTC.

The J gene is TRBJ1-2, the V gene TRBV5-1; 8 nucleotides align to TRBD1. Germline V gene lookup returns CDR1 SGHRS and CDR2 YFSETQ. The CDR3 spans 15 residues. V lost 4 bases and J lost 4; bases outside the gene matches: 9. The CDR3 coding sequence is TGCGCCAGCAGCCCCAGGACAGGGACAGGCTATGGCTACACCTTC. It translates to CASSPRTGTGYGYTF. Together with reference TRBV5-1 and TRBJ1-2, the CDR3 gives the full variable domain: KAGVTQTPRYLIKTRGQQVTLSCSPISGHRSVSWYQQTPGQGLQFLFEYFSETQRNKGNFPGRFSGRQFSNSRSEMNVSTLELGDSALYLCASSPRTGTGYGYTFGSGTRLTVV.

The rearrangement joins TRBV20-1 to TRBJ1-1; no definite D call. V dropped 3 bases and J dropped 1 base, with 6 bases sitting between them. Germline V CDR1 and CDR2: DFQATT, SNEGSKA (reference sequence). The CDR3 spans 12 residues. The DNA for the CDR3 is TGCAGTGCTAGTGCCCGGAACACTGAAGCTTTCTTT. Encoded protein: CSASARNTEAFF.

The genes are TRBV4-3 and TRBJ1-4; D gene ambiguous. Trimming stripped 1 base from V and 0 bases from J, with 3 bases between. The germline CDR1 and CDR2 sequences are LGHNA and YSLEER. The CDR3 loop spans 14 amino acids. The CDR3 sequence: CASSQGATNEKLFF. The CDR3 DNA sequence: TGCGCCAGCAGCCAAGGGGCAACTAATGAAAAACTGTTTTTT.

The chain's CDR3 is CASSHKASAFGETQYF. CDR3 DNA: TGCGCCAGCAGCCACAAGGCCTCGGCATTTGGGGAGACCCAGTACTTC. The J gene is TRBJ2-5, the V gene TRBV4-1; D remains ambiguous. This CDR3 is 16 amino acids long. The germline V gene encodes CDR1 MGHRA and CDR2 YSYEKL. The V and J ends lost 3 bases and 5 bases respectively, with 19 bases between them.

CDR3 in amino acids: CASSPTGTNGYTF. The CDR3 DNA reads as TGTGCCAGCAGTCCAACGGGGACCAATGGCTACACCTTC. The chain employs TRBV6-6 and TRBJ1-2; TRBD1 is a possible D gene (5 bases). Trimming took 5 bases from V and 6 from J, leaving 13 bases between them. This CDR3 has 13 amino acids. Germline CDR1 MNHNY, CDR2 SVGAGI (reference sequence).

V is TRBV10-2 and J is TRBJ2-3, with D unresolved. There are 14 residues in the CDR3. Trimming removed 8 bases at V and 3 bases at J, with 15 bases between. Germline lookup yields CDR1 WSHSY and CDR2 SAAADI. The CDR3 coding sequence is TGCGCCAGCTGTCCATGGGCGGCTACAGATACGCAGTATTTT. Translating it yields CASCPWAATDTQYF.

CDR3: CASSQEMTATGYTF. Written as DNA, the CDR3 is TGTGCCAGCAGCCAAGAGATGACAGCTACTGGCTACACCTTC. The chain couples TRBV3-1 (or the pseudogene TRBV3-2) to TRBJ1-2; perhaps TRBD1 as D (5 bases). This CDR3 region has 14 residues. In germline, CDR1 is LGHDT, CDR2 YNNKEL (reference sequence). The V end lost 0 bases, the J end lost 7 bases, and 12 bases lay between the germline ends.

The chain uses TRBV6-6 and TRBJ1-1; D is possibly TRBD1 (6 bases). Looked up from germline, CDR1 is MNHNY and CDR2 is SVGAGI (reference sequence). This CDR3 has 12 residues. V was trimmed by 5 bases and J by 5 bases, leaving 9 bases between them. The CDR3 bases are TGTGCCAGCAGTAAAACAGGGACTGAAGCTTTCTTT. Translation gives CASSKTGTEAFF.

By sample fraction, this clone is large. CDR3 protein: CASSTGTWLSYEQYF. CDR3 sequence (DNA): TGTGCCAGCAGCACAGGGACTTGGCTTTCCTACGAGCAGTACTTC. The genes are TRBV5-8 and TRBJ2-7; D tentatively reads TRBD1 or TRBD2 (6 bases each). This CDR3 region has 15 residues. Germline lookup yields CDR1 SGHTS and CDR2 YDEGEE. V lost 4 bases and J 1 base, leaving 15 bases between the germline ends.

The chain joins TRBV7-8 to TRBJ2-7; D not certain. The CDR3 is 14 amino acids. The V end was cut by 2 bases, the J end by 3 bases, with 11 bases between. Germline values: CDR1 SGHVS, CDR2 FQNEAQ. CDR3 residues: CASSLNHEYYEQYF. CDR3 DNA: TGTGCCAGCAGCTTAAACCACGAGTACTACGAGCAGTACTTC. Full variable domain (outside the CDR3, taken from reference TRBV7-8 and TRBJ2-7): GAGVSQSPRYKVAKRGQDVALRCDPISGHVSLFWYQQALGQGPEFLTYFQNEAQLDKSGLPSDRFFAERPEGSVSTLKIQRTQQEDSAVYLCASSLNHEYYEQYFGPGTRLTVT.

The chain couples TRBV5-5 to TRBJ2-1; D could derive from TRBD1 or TRBD2 (6 bases each). The V gene lost 1 base and the J gene lost 9 bases, with 17 bases spanning the gap. Germline-derived CDR1 and CDR2 are SGHKS and YYEKEE (reference sequence). The CDR3 spans 15 residues. CDR3 loop: CASSLKQGGGSEQFF. The CDR3 DNA sequence: TGTGCCAGCAGCTTGAAACAGGGAGGAGGGAGTGAGCAGTTCTTC.

DNA of the CDR3: TGTGCCAGCAGTTCCCGGGGAGTGAATATCTGGCCCCAGCATTTT. Translation: CASSSRGVNIWPQHF. The rearrangement links TRBV27 to TRBJ1-5; no clear D gene. There are 15 residues in the CDR3. Between the trimmed V and J ends, which lost 4 bases and 9 bases, there was a span of 19 bases. In germline, CDR1 is MNHEY, CDR2 SMNVEV (reference sequence).

The chain combines TRBV6-5 with TRBJ1-1; 8 positions match TRBD1. Germline CDR1 is MNHEY and CDR2 is SVGAGI. This CDR3 region has 15 residues. The V and J ends lost 5 bases and 0 bases, in that order; junction bases with no gene match: 5. Here the CDR3 reads CASSRPGGMNTEAFF. CDR3 DNA sequence: TGTGCCAGCAGTCGCCCAGGGGGCATGAACACTGAAGCTTTCTTT.

The V gene is TRBV9, the J gene TRBJ2-3; 7 nucleotides line up with TRBD1. With V trimmed by 4 bases and J by 3 bases, 5 bases remained unmatched. Germline V gives CDR1 SGDLS, CDR2 YYNGEE. The CDR3 contains 14 residues. The CDR3 loop reads CASSIRTGTDTQYF. The CDR3 nucleotides are TGTGCCAGCAGCATTCGGACAGGTACAGATACGCAGTATTTT.

This rearrangement joins TRBV18 to TRBJ1-2; no clear D gene. Trimming removed 2 bases from V and 2 bases from J, with 12 bases in between. Germline loops: CDR1 KGHSH, CDR2 LQKENI. The CDR3 loop spans 15 amino acids. The CDR3 DNA follows: TGTGCCAGCTCACCAGGTCCGCGGTTGAACTATGGCTACACCTTC. As protein: CASSPGPRLNYGYTF.

The rearrangement links TRBV4-3 to TRBJ1-2; 9 nucleotides line up with TRBD1. Germline loops: CDR1 LGHNA, CDR2 YSLEER. This CDR3 region has 17 residues. V lost 5 bases and J lost 3; bases outside the gene matches: 13. The CDR3 protein is CASSSGTGSLSHYGYTF. The CDR3 DNA sequence: TGCGCCAGCAGCTCCGGGACAGGGTCCTTATCTCACTATGGCTACACCTTC.